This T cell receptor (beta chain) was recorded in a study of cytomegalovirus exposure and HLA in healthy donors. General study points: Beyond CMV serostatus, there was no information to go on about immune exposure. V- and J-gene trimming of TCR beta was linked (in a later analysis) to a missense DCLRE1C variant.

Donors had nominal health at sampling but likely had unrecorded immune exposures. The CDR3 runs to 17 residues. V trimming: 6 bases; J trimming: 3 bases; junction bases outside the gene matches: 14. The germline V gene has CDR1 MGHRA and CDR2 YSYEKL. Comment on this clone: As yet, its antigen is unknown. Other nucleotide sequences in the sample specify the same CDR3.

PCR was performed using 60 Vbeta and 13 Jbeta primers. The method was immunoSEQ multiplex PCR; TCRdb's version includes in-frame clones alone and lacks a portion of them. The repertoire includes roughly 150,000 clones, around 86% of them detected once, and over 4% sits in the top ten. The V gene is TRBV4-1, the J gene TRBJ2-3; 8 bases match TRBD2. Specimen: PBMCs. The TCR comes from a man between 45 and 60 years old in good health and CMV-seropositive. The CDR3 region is CASSLTDSGSGTDTQYF. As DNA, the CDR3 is TGCGCCAGCAGTCTAACCGACAGCGGGAGTGGAACAGATACGCAGTATTTT.